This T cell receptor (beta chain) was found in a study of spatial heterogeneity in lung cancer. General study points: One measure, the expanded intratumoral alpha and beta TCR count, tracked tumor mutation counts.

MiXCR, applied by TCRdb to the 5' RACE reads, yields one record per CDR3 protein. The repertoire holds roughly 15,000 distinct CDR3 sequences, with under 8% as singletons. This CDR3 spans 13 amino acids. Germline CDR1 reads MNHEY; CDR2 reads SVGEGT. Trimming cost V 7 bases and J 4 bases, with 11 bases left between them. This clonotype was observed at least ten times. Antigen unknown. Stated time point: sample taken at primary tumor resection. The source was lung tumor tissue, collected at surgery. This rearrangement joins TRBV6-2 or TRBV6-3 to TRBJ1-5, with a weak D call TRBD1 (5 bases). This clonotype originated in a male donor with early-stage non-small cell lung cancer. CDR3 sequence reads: CASKKGPNQPQHF. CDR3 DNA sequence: TGTGCCAGCAAAAAGGGGCCGAATCAGCCCCAGCATTTT.